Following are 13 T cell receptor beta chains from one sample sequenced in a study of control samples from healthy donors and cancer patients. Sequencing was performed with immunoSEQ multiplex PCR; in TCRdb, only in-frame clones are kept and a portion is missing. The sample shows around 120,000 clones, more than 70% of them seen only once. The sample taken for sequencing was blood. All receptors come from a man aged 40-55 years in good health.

CDR3 residues: CASSLAINYEQYF. The CDR3, as DNA: TGTGCCAGCAGCTTAGCTATTAACTACGAGCAGTACTTC. The rearrangement uses TRBV11-2 and TRBJ2-7; D remains unclear. The germline V gene encodes CDR1 SGHAT and CDR2 FQNNGV. With 1 base removed from V and 3 bases from J, the gap between germline ends came to 7 bases. The CDR3 contains 13 residues. Combining the CDR3 with reference TRBV11-2 and TRBJ2-7 gives the whole variable domain EAGVAQSPRYKIIEKRQSVAFWCNPISGHATLYWYQQILGQGPKLLIQFQNNGVVDDSQLPKDRFSAERLKGVDSTLKIQPAKLEDSAVYLCASSLAINYEQYFGPGTRLTVT.

CDR3 amino acids: CASSDPGGNTIYF. The CDR3 DNA reads TGTGCCAGCAGCGATCCTGGGGGAAACACCATATATTTT. The chain employs TRBV11-3 and TRBJ1-3; no clear D gene. Looked up from germline, CDR1 is SGHNT and CDR2 is YENEEA. Trimming pared 5 bases from V and 4 bases from J, leaving 9 bases between. The CDR3 contains 13 residues.

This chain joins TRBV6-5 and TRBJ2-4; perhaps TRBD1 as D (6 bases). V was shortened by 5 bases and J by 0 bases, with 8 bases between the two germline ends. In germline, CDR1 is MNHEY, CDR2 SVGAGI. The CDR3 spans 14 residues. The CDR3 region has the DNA TGTGCCAGCAGTCAACAGGGAGCCAAAAACATTCAGTACTTC. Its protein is CASSQQGAKNIQYF.

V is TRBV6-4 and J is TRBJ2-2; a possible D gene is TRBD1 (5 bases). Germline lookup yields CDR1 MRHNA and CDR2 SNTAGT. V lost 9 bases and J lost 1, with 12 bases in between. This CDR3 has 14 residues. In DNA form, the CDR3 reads TGTGCCAGTAGAGTCGACAGGAACACCGGGGAGCTGTTTTTT. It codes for CASRVDRNTGELFF.

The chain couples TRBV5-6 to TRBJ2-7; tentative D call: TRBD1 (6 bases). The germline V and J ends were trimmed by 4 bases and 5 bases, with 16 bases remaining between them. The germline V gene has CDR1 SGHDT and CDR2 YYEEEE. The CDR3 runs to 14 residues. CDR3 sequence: CASSPYNRVDEQYF. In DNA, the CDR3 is TGTGCCAGCAGCCCTTACAACAGGGTTGACGAGCAGTACTTC.

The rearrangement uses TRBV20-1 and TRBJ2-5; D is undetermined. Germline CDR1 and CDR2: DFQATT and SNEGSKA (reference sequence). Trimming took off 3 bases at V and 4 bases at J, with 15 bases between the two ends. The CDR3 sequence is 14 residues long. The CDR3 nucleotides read TGCAGTGCTAGTTACCTAGGGCAGTTAGAGACCCAGTACTTC. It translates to CSASYLGQLETQYF.

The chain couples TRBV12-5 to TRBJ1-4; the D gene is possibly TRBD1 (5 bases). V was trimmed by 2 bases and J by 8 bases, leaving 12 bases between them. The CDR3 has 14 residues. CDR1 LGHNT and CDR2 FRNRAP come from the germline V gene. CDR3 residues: CASGLSGAGEKLFF. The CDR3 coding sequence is TGTGCTAGTGGTTTGAGCGGGGCCGGGGAAAAACTGTTTTTT.

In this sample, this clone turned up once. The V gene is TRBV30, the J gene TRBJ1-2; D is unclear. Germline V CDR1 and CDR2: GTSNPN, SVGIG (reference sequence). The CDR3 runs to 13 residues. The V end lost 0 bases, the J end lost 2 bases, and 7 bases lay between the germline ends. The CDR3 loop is CAWSVDTNYGYTF. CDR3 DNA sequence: TGTGCCTGGAGTGTGGATACCAACTATGGCTACACCTTC.

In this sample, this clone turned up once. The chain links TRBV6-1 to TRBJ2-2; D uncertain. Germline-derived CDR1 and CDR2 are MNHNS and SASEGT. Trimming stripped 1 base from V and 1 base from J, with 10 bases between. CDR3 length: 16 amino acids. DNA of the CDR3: TGTGCCAGCAGTGAAGGGCGAGCTCGGAACACCGGGGAGCTGTTTTTT. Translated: CASSEGRARNTGELFF.

The CDR3 coding sequence is TGTGCCAGCAGCCCGCGGCACCCAGATACGCAGTATTTT. This gives the protein CASSPRHPDTQYF. This rearrangement joins TRBV5-6 to TRBJ2-3, with unresolved D. This CDR3 has 13 residues. V was pared by 4 bases and J by 4 bases, with 10 bases between. Germline V gene sequence: CDR1 SGHDT, CDR2 YYEEEE.

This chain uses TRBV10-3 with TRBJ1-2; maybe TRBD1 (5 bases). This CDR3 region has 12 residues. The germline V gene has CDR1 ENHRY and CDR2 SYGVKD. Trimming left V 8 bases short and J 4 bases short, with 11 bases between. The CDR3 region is CAIRDATYGYTF. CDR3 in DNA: TGTGCCATCCGGGACGCCACCTATGGCTACACCTTC.

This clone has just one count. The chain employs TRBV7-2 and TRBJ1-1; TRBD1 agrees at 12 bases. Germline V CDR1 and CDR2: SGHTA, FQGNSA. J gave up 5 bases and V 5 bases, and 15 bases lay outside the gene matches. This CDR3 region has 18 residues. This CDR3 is CASSTNPGQGALWTEAFF. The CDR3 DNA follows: TGTGCCAGCAGCACTAACCCGGGACAGGGGGCCTTGTGGACTGAAGCTTTCTTT.

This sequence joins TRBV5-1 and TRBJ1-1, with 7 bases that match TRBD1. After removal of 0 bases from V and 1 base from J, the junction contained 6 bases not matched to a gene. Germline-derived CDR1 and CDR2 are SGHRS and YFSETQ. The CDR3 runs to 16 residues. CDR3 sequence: CASSLAGGQKNTEAFF. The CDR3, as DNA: TGCGCCAGCAGCTTGGCCGGGGGACAGAAGAACACTGAAGCTTTCTTT.